This T cell receptor beta chain appears in the sequencing data of a study of blood T cell repertoires in COVID-19. Clones were sequenced by immunoSEQ multiplex PCR, and TCRdb holds only the in-frame ones, with some missing. In the table there are some 97,000 clones, just over 90% of which are singletons. With respect to this clone: This specimen includes other DNA sequences encoding the same CDR3.

CDR3 length equals 15 residues. From germline, CDR1 is SGHKS and CDR2 YYEKEE (reference sequence). Unmatched junction bases numbered 5, after V lost 1 base and J lost 3 bases. The material sequenced was peripheral blood. The TCR comes from a man aged 55 to 70 with acute or convalescent COVID-19. V is TRBV5-5 and J is TRBJ2-5; 8 nucleotides line up with TRBD2. CDR3 amino acids: CASSLTGTREETQYF. In DNA form, the CDR3 reads TGTGCCAGCAGCTTGACCGGGACTAGAGAAGAGACCCAGTACTTC. Using reference TRBV5-5 and TRBJ2-5 for the parts outside the CDR3, the full variable domain is DAGVTQSPTHLIKTRGQQVTLRCSPISGHKSVSWYQQVLGQGPQFIFQYYEKEERGRGNFPDRFSARQFPNYSSELNVNALLLGDSALYLCASSLTGTREETQYFGPGTRLLVL.